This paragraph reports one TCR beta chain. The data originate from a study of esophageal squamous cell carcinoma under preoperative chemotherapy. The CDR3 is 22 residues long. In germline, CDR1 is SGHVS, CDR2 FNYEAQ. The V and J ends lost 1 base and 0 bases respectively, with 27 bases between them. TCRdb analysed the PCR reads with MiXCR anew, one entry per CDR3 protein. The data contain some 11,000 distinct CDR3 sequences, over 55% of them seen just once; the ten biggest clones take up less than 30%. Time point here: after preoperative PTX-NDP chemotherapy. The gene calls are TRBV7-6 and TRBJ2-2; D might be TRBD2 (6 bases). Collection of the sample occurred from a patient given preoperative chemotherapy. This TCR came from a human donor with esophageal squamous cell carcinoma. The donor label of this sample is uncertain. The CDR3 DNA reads TGTGCCAGCAGCTTAGTTGCGGGAAGGTCCACCGGGAAAGACGCGAACACCGGGGAGCTGTTTTTT. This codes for CASSLVAGRSTGKDANTGELFF.